These T cell receptor beta chains were read from a single sample in a study of cytomegalovirus exposure and HLA in healthy donors. Here immunoSEQ multiplex PCR was the method, and the copy in TCRdb shows in-frame clones only, minus some. The sample consists of more than 150,000 clones, about 85% of them appearing once. The sample was PBMCs. Source of these receptors: a girl aged 5-17 years in good health and CMV-seropositive. CDR3s include the opening cysteine and the closing phenylalanine or tryptophan. Fields, in order: D gene, V gene, clone size, J gene, CDR3 protein, CDR3 DNA. The D gene is left open where the match is weak. Clone size is shown for a subset of rows, as once, few, many or a class of expanded clone.

d_gene: TRBD1; v_gene: TRBV5-1; abundance: NA; j_gene: TRBJ2-2; CDR3aa: CASSLFAQGARGTGELFF; CDR3nt: TGCGCCAGCAGCTTGTTCGCACAGGGGGCGCGGGGCACCGGGGAGCTGTTTTTT
d_gene: TRBD2; v_gene: TRBV25-1; abundance: NA; j_gene: TRBJ2-3; CDR3aa: CASSGSGGRTDTQYF; CDR3nt: TGTGCCAGCAGTGGGTCTGGCGGGAGGACAGATACGCAGTATTTT
d_gene: NA; v_gene: TRBV7-8; abundance: NA; j_gene: TRBJ1-1; CDR3aa: CASSRDRDTEAFF; CDR3nt: TGTGCCAGCAGCAGAGACAGAGACACTGAAGCTTTCTTT
d_gene: NA; v_gene: TRBV7-9; abundance: once; j_gene: TRBJ2-5; CDR3aa: CASSLRGGETQYF; CDR3nt: TGTGCCAGCAGCTTACGGGGAGGAGAGACCCAGTACTTC
d_gene: TRBD1; v_gene: TRBV11-2; abundance: NA; j_gene: TRBJ1-1; CDR3aa: CASSLEFTGDTEAFF; CDR3nt: TGTGCCAGCAGCTTAGAGTTCACAGGGGACACTGAAGCTTTCTTT
d_gene: TRBD2; v_gene: TRBV19; abundance: few; j_gene: TRBJ2-7; CDR3aa: CASSDGRGYEQYF; CDR3nt: TGTGCCAGTAGCGACGGGAGGGGATACGAGCAGTACTTC
d_gene: NA; v_gene: TRBV5-1; abundance: NA; j_gene: TRBJ1-1; CDR3aa: CTSSYPGGVNTEAFF; CDR3nt: TGCACCAGCAGCTATCCCGGGGGTGTGAACACTGAAGCTTTCTTT
d_gene: NA; v_gene: TRBV25-1; abundance: NA; j_gene: TRBJ2-3; CDR3aa: CASNRETDTQYF; CDR3nt: TGTGCCAGCAACAGGGAAACAGATACGCAGTATTTT
d_gene: NA; v_gene: TRBV29-1; abundance: once; j_gene: TRBJ2-1; CDR3aa: CSVEVGVSWGEQFF; CDR3nt: TGCAGCGTGGAGGTGGGAGTTTCCTGGGGTGAGCAGTTCTTC
d_gene: TRBD1; v_gene: TRBV2; abundance: NA; j_gene: TRBJ1-1; CDR3aa: CASGRQGAGDTEAFF; CDR3nt: TGTGCCAGCGGACGCCAGGGGGCAGGGGACACTGAAGCTTTCTTT
d_gene: TRBD1; v_gene: TRBV6-5; abundance: NA; j_gene: TRBJ1-2; CDR3aa: CASSYRGQPYGYTF; CDR3nt: TGTGCCAGCAGTTACCGGGGACAGCCCTATGGCTACACCTTC
d_gene: NA; v_gene: TRBV6-6; abundance: NA; j_gene: TRBJ1-4; CDR3aa: CASSLLRQATNEKLFF; CDR3nt: TGTGCCAGCAGCCTTCTCCGACAGGCAACTAATGAAAAACTGTTTTTT
d_gene: TRBD1; v_gene: TRBV4-1; abundance: NA; j_gene: TRBJ1-5; CDR3aa: CASSQEQGAHQPQHF; CDR3nt: TGCGCCAGCAGCCAAGAGCAGGGGGCACACCAGCCCCAGCATTTT
d_gene: NA; v_gene: TRBV13; abundance: NA; j_gene: TRBJ1-2; CDR3aa: CASSSTTGYYGYTF; CDR3nt: TGTGCCAGCAGCTCTACAACAGGGTACTATGGCTACACCTTC
d_gene: NA; v_gene: TRBV4-1; abundance: NA; j_gene: TRBJ1-5; CDR3aa: CASSQDPSQPQHF; CDR3nt: TGCGCCAGCAGCCAAGATCCTAGCCAGCCCCAGCATTTT
d_gene: NA; v_gene: TRBV6-1; abundance: NA; j_gene: TRBJ1-1; CDR3aa: CASSDMGLWGAEAFF; CDR3nt: TGTGCCAGCAGTGATATGGGTCTATGGGGGGCTGAAGCTTTCTTT
d_gene: TRBD2; v_gene: TRBV7-6; abundance: NA; j_gene: TRBJ2-7; CDR3aa: CASSLLVDGTRTEQYF; CDR3nt: TGTGCCAGCAGCTTACTAGTTGATGGGACTAGGACCGAGCAGTACTTC
d_gene: NA; v_gene: TRBV7-9; abundance: few; j_gene: TRBJ1-1; CDR3aa: CASSSSSNPYTEAFF; CDR3nt: TGTGCCAGCAGCTCTAGCTCAAACCCCTACACTGAAGCTTTCTTT
d_gene: NA; v_gene: TRBV5-1; abundance: NA; j_gene: TRBJ1-5; CDR3aa: CASSPGRGFPEPQHF; CDR3nt: TGCGCCAGCAGCCCGGGGAGGGGGTTTCCAGAGCCCCAGCATTTT
d_gene: TRBD2; v_gene: TRBV5-1; abundance: NA; j_gene: TRBJ2-1; CDR3aa: CASSSRTSGSKQFF; CDR3nt: TGCGCCAGCAGCTCACGGACTAGCGGGAGTAAGCAGTTCTTC
d_gene: TRBD1; v_gene: TRBV6-6; abundance: NA; j_gene: TRBJ1-6; CDR3aa: CASGQGLDLSVGPLHF; CDR3nt: TGTGCCAGCGGACAGGGCCTGGACCTGTCTGTGGGACCCCTCCACTTT
d_gene: NA; v_gene: TRBV30; abundance: NA; j_gene: TRBJ2-2; CDR3aa: CAWTTAGGGGELFF; CDR3nt: TGTGCCTGGACCACCGCTGGGGGCGGCGGGGAGCTGTTTTTT
d_gene: NA; v_gene: TRBV29-1; abundance: once; j_gene: TRBJ1-2; CDR3aa: CSVPGTNYGYTF; CDR3nt: TGCAGCGTTCCAGGGACTAACTATGGCTACACCTTC
d_gene: NA; v_gene: TRBV30; abundance: few; j_gene: TRBJ1-1; CDR3aa: CAWSVEGGGFF; CDR3nt: TGTGCCTGGAGTGTTGAGGGAGGAGGTTTCTTT